These 6 T cell receptor beta chains were sequenced from one sample in a study of cytomegalovirus exposure and HLA in healthy donors (dated by TCRdb to about 2017). The library was generated by the immunoSEQ multiplex PCR assay. In its TCRdb copy, this immuneACCESS table keeps in-frame sequences only and misses some clones. Where compared with another copy, unresolved V genes explain less than half of these, and the others have no known cause. The sample data list 120,000 or so clones, and around 86% of these were observed just once. The top ten hold about 2% of the sample. Sequencing used PBMCs. The receptor source for this set is a woman between 18 and 29 years old in good health and CMV-seronegative.

The CDR3 DNA follows: TGTGCCATCAGCGGGACTAGCGGGATTCACAATGAGCAGTTCTTC. Translation gives CAISGTSGIHNEQFF. The chain is built from TRBV10-3 and TRBJ2-1; 13 nucleotides align to TRBD2. Trimming at V came to 6 bases and at J to 5 bases, leaving 4 bases not matched to a gene. The CDR3 length is 15 residues. Germline V CDR1 and CDR2: ENHRY, SYGVKD.

This clone was detected many times. This CDR3 reads CASSLGGITYNEQFF. For the CDR3, the DNA is TGTGCCAGCAGCTTGGGGGGGATCACCTACAATGAGCAGTTCTTC. The rearrangement uses TRBV11-3 and TRBJ2-1, with 7 positions matching TRBD2. The germline CDR1 and CDR2 sequences are SGHNT and YENEEA. The J segment lost 2 bases and the V segment lost 3 bases, leaving 4 bases of the junction unmatched. This CDR3 is built from 15 residues.

This clone was picked up a small number of times. The chain employs TRBV5-1 and TRBJ1-2; perhaps TRBD1 as D (5 bases). The V end was cut by 0 bases, the J end by 7 bases, with 16 bases between. This CDR3 is built from 15 residues. The germline CDR1 and CDR2 sequences are SGHRS and YFSETQ. Written as DNA, the CDR3 is TGCGCCAGCAGCTTGGAGGGCCCCTACGGGGGTGGCTACACCTTC. It yields the protein CASSLEGPYGGGYTF.

The V and J genes are TRBV18 and TRBJ1-5; possible D gene TRBD1, 6 bases. The ends were cut back, 6 bases at V and 1 base at J, with 16 bases in the middle. CDR3 length equals 16 residues. Germline assignment: CDR1 KGHSH and CDR2 LQKENI. CDR3 loop: CASSLTGTRSNQPQHF. The CDR3 DNA reads as TGTGCCAGCTCTCTTACCGGGACACGGAGCAATCAGCCCCAGCATTTT.

The chain employs TRBV6-1 and TRBJ2-2, with 8 bases identical to TRBD1. The V and J ends lost 6 bases and 6 bases, in that order; junction bases with no gene match: 6. Germline loops: CDR1 MNHNS, CDR2 SASEGT. The CDR3 is 14 amino acids. Here the CDR3 reads CASSQQGEAGELFF. As DNA, the CDR3 is TGTGCCAGCAGCCAACAGGGGGAGGCCGGGGAGCTGTTTTTT.

The chain has TRBV4-2 and TRBJ2-1; 9 bases agree with TRBD2. The V gene's germline CDR1 is LGHNA and CDR2 YNFKEQ. V lost 8 bases and J lost 9; bases outside the gene matches: 14. The CDR3 has 15 residues. The CDR3 reads CASGVSSGTGGEQFF. The CDR3 DNA follows: TGTGCCAGCGGTGTTTCTAGCGGGACTGGGGGTGAGCAGTTCTTC.